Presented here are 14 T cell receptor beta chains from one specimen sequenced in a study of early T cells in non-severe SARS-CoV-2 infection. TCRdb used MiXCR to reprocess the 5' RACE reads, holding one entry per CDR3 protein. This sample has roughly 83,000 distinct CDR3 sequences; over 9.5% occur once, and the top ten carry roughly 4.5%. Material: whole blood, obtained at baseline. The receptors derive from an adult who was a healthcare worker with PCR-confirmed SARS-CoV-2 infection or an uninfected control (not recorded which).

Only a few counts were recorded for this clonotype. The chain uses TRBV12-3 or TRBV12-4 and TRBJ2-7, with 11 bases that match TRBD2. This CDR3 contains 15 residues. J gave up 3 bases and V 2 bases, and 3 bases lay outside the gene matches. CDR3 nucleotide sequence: TGTGCCAGCAGTTTAAGGGGACTAGCGGACTACGAGCAGTACTTC. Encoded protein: CASSLRGLADYEQYF.

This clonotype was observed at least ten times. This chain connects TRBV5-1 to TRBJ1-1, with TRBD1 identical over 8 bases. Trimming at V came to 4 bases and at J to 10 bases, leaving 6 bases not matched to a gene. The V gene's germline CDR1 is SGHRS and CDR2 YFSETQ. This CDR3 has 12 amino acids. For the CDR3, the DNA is TGCGCCAGCAGCCAAGACAGGGGAAGAGCTTTCTTT. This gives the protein CASSQDRGRAFF.

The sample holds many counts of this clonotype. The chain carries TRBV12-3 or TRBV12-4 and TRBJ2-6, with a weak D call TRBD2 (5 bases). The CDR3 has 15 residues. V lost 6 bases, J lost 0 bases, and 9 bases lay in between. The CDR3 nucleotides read TGTGCCAGCAGCCCGGACTCCTCTGGGGCCAACGTCCTGACTTTC. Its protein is CASSPDSSGANVLTF.

Here the CDR3 DNA reads TGCGCCAGCAGCCAAGAGACAGGGTACACTGAAGCTTTCTTT. Residues: CASSQETGYTEAFF. The chain joins TRBV4-1 to TRBJ1-1, with 7 positions matching TRBD1. Trimming at V came to 0 bases and at J to 3 bases, leaving 1 base not matched to a gene. The CDR3 covers 14 residues. In germline, CDR1 is MGHRA, CDR2 YSYEKL.

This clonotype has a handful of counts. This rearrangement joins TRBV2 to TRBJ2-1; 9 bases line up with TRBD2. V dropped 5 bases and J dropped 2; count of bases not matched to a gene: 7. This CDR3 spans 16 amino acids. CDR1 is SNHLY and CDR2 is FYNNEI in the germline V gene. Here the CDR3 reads CASSPLPSGTYNEQFF. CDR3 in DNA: TGTGCCAGCAGTCCCCTTCCTAGCGGGACCTACAATGAGCAGTTCTTC.

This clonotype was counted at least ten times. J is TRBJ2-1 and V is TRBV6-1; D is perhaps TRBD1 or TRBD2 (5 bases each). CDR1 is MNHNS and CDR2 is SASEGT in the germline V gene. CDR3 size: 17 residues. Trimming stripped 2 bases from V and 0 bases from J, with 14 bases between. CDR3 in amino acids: CASSERGVYSSYNEQFF. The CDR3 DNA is TGTGCCAGCAGTGAACGGGGCGTATATAGCTCCTACAATGAGCAGTTCTTC.

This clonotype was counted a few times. Here the CDR3 DNA reads TGTGCCAGCAGGAGGTCTGCAGGGGGAACTGAAGCTTTCTTT. This codes for CASRRSAGGTEAFF. The V gene is TRBV12-3 or TRBV12-4, the J gene TRBJ1-1, with TRBD1 matching over 7 bases. Trimming at V came to 6 bases and at J to 5 bases, leaving 9 bases not matched to a gene. CDR3 length: 14 amino acids.

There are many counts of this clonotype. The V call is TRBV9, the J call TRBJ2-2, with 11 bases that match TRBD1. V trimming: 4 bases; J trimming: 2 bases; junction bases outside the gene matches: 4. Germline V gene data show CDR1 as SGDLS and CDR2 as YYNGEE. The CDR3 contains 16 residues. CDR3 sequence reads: CASSPRTGGNTGELFF. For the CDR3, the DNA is TGTGCCAGCAGCCCCCGGACAGGGGGCAACACCGGGGAGCTGTTTTTT. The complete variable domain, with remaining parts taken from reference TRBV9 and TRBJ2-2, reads DSGVTQTPKHLITATGQRVTLRCSPRSGDLSVYWYQQSLDQGLQFLIQYYNGEERAKGNILERFSAQQFPDLHSELNLSSLELGDSALYFCASSPRTGGNTGELFFGEGSRLTVL.

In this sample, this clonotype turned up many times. Here the CDR3 reads CASSPLGNSYEQYF. CDR3 coding DNA: TGTGCCAGCAGCCCACTTGGAAATTCCTACGAGCAGTACTTC. The chain has TRBV11-2 and TRBJ2-7, with D hard to call. V was shortened by 5 bases and J by 1 base, with 12 bases between the two germline ends. The CDR3 is 14 residues long. Germline CDR1 SGHAT, CDR2 FQNNGV.

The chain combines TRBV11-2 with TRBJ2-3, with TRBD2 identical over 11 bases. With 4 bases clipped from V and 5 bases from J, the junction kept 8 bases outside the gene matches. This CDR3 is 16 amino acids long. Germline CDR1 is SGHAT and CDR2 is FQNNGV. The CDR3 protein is CASSSPLAGAIDTQYF. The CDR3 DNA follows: TGTGCCAGCAGCTCCCCACTAGCGGGAGCGATAGATACGCAGTATTTT.

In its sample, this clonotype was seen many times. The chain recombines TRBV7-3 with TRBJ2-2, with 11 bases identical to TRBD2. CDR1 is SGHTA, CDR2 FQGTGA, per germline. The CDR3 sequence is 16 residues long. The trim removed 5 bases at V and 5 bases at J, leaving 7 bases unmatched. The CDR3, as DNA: TGTGCCAGCAGCCCCGGACTAGCGGGTGTTACCGGGGAGCTGTTTTTT. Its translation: CASSPGLAGVTGELFF.

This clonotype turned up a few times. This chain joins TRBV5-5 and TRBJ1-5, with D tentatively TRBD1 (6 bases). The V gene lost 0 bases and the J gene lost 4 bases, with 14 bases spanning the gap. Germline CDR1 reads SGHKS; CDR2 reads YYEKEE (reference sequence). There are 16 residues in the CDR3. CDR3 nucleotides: TGTGCCAGCAGCTTGGGGGGGCTAGCCCCTAATCAGCCCCAGCATTTT. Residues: CASSLGGLAPNQPQHF.

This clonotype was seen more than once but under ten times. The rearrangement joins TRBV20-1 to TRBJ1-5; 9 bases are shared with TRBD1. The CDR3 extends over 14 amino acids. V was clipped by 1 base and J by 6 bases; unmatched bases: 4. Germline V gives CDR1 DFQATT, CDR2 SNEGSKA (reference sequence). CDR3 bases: TGCAGTGCTAGAGTGGACAGGGGAGGTCAGCCCCAGCATTTT. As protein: CSARVDRGGQPQHF.

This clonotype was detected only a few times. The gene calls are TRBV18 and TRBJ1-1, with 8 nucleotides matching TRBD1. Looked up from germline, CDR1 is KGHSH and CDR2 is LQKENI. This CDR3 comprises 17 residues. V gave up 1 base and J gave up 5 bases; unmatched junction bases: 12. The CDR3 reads CASSPREIQGARTEAFF. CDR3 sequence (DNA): TGTGCCAGCTCACCACGAGAAATCCAGGGGGCGAGGACTGAAGCTTTCTTT.